What follows are 24 T cell receptor beta chains derived from one specimen sequenced in a study of early T cells in non-severe SARS-CoV-2 infection. TCRdb re-analysed the 5' RACE reads in MiXCR, keeping a single row per CDR3 protein. The table records 50,000 to 60,000 distinct CDR3 sequences, around 9.3% of them present only once. Sequencing was carried out using whole blood. The receptors originated from an adult who was a healthcare worker with PCR-confirmed SARS-CoV-2 infection or an uninfected control (not recorded which).

In its sample, this clonotype was seen a few times. The chain recombines TRBV5-1 with TRBJ1-3; no clear D. Between the trimmed V and J ends, which lost 4 bases and 0 bases, there was a span of 8 bases. The CDR3 spans 14 residues. Per germline, CDR1 SGHRS and CDR2 YFSETQ. CDR3 amino acids: CASSPATSGNTIYF. CDR3 bases: TGCGCCAGCAGCCCCGCCACCTCTGGAAACACCATATATTTT.

This clonotype was recorded at least ten times. The chain combines TRBV7-6 with TRBJ2-1; D possibly matches TRBD1 or TRBD2 (5 bases each). Per germline, CDR1 SGHVS and CDR2 FNYEAQ. Trimming left V 4 bases short and J 4 bases short, with 17 bases between. The CDR3 is 16 amino acids. CDR3 loop: CASSSGSGGPYNEQFF. In DNA, the CDR3 is TGTGCCAGCAGCTCAGGGAGCGGTGGGCCTTACAATGAGCAGTTCTTC.

This clonotype has only a few counts. V gene TRBV5-1 combines with J gene TRBJ2-6, with a weak D call TRBD1 (5 bases). The V gene's germline CDR1 is SGHRS and CDR2 YFSETQ. The CDR3 has 16 amino acids. V lost 0 bases and J 2 bases, leaving 9 bases between the germline ends. The CDR3 is CASSLAGLAGANVLTF. In DNA, the CDR3 is TGCGCCAGCAGCTTGGCAGGGTTGGCTGGGGCCAACGTCCTGACTTTC.

This clonotype was counted many times. V gene TRBV3-1 combines with J gene TRBJ2-1, with no clear D. V was trimmed by 6 bases and J by 9 bases, leaving 18 bases between them. CDR1 LGHDT and CDR2 YNNKEL come from the germline V gene (reference sequence). The CDR3 consists of 14 residues. CDR3 residues: CASRNEKGLGEQFF. As DNA, the CDR3 is TGTGCCAGCAGAAACGAGAAGGGCCTGGGTGAGCAGTTCTTC.

Comments on this clonotype: A much larger clone differs by one base, so this may be a read error. The V call is TRBV2, the J call TRBJ1-4; TRBD1 might be the D (5 bases). CDR1 and CDR2 from the germline V gene are SNHLY and FYNNEI. The CDR3 length is 14 residues. The CDR3 protein is CASILGLGGERLFF. Written as DNA, the CDR3 is TGTGCCAGCATCCTGGGCCTCGGGGGGGAAAGACTGTTTTTT.

This clonotype came up a few times. The chain employs TRBV3-1 and TRBJ2-4, with D possibly matching TRBD2 (5 bases). CDR1 is LGHDT, CDR2 YNNKEL, per germline (reference sequence). The CDR3 sequence is 15 residues long. The germline V and J ends were trimmed by 4 bases and 3 bases, with 13 bases remaining between them. CDR3 sequence reads: CASSPGPGSKNIQYF. The CDR3 nucleotides are TGTGCCAGCAGCCCCGGACCGGGAAGCAAAAACATTCAGTACTTC.

The chain couples TRBV20-1 to TRBJ2-7; TRBD1 agrees at 7 bases. This CDR3 is built from 14 residues. Unmatched junction bases numbered 10, after V lost 2 bases and J lost 6 bases. Per germline, CDR1 DFQATT and CDR2 SNEGSKA (reference sequence). CDR3 nucleotides: TGCAGTGCTAGATCTCGACAGGGTTTTGGCGAGCAGTACTTC. Translation: CSARSRQGFGEQYF.

This clonotype was recorded a few times. The rearrangement uses TRBV9 and TRBJ2-7, with D maybe TRBD1 (6 bases). The germline CDR1 and CDR2 sequences are SGDLS and YYNGEE. The CDR3 length is 16 residues. The V end was cut by 0 bases, the J end by 0 bases, with 13 bases between. This CDR3 reads CASSVGAGTSSYEQYF. The CDR3 DNA reads TGTGCCAGCAGCGTAGGGGCAGGGACAAGCTCCTACGAGCAGTACTTC.

The chain carries TRBV21-1 and TRBJ2-3. TRBV21-1 represents a pseudogene. This CDR3 is 14 amino acids long. The CDR3 sequence is CASSRTSSTDTQYF. The CDR3 nucleotides are TGTGCCAGCAGCAGGACCTCTAGCACAGATACGCAGTATTTT.

The CDR3 sequence is CASQPTRAFF. CDR3 nucleotides: TGTGCCTCACAGCCTACGCGGGCTTTCTTT. The chain links TRBV30 to TRBJ1-1; the D is unclear. The CDR3 totals 10 residues. Per germline, CDR1 GTSNPN and CDR2 SVGIG (reference sequence). Trimming took off 7 bases at V and 11 bases at J, with 14 bases between the two ends.

This clonotype was counted between two and nine times. The chain employs TRBV7-2 and TRBJ2-1; the match to TRBD1 covers 10 bases. In germline, CDR1 is SGHTA, CDR2 FQGNSA. J lost 4 bases, V lost 8 bases, and 5 bases had no gene match. CDR3 length equals 14 residues. The CDR3 region is CASGRGQGYNEQFF. CDR3 DNA: TGTGCCAGCGGTCGGGGACAGGGGTACAATGAGCAGTTCTTC.

At least ten counts were recorded for this clonotype. The chain employs TRBV9 and TRBJ1-1; unclear D gene. The CDR3 covers 15 residues. CDR1 is SGDLS and CDR2 is YYNGEE in the germline V gene. V gave up 4 bases and J gave up 3 bases, with 16 bases separating them. The CDR3 loop reads CASSPNPGSHTEAFF. The CDR3 nucleotides are TGTGCCAGCAGCCCGAACCCGGGCAGCCACACTGAAGCTTTCTTT.

This clonotype has only a few counts. This chain connects TRBV4-1 to TRBJ1-2, with 8 bases matching TRBD1. The length of the CDR3 is 14 residues. Trimming cost V 1 base and J 5 bases; bases outside gene matches: 3. The germline CDR1 and CDR2 sequences are MGHRA and YSYEKL. CDR3: CASSQANRGYGYTF. DNA of the CDR3: TGCGCCAGCAGCCAAGCAAACAGGGGGTATGGCTACACCTTC.

V is TRBV6-4 and J is TRBJ1-6, with 8 bases that match TRBD1. Trimming cost V 5 bases and J 6 bases; bases outside gene matches: 12. Germline CDR1 MRHNA, CDR2 SNTAGT. This CDR3 contains 17 residues. The CDR3 loop is CASSQTGETGGNSPLHF. CDR3 coding DNA: TGTGCCAGCAGTCAGACAGGGGAAACAGGTGGTAATTCACCCCTCCACTTT.

This clonotype was recorded a few times. The genes are TRBV9 and TRBJ2-2; D is uncertain. Between the trimmed V and J ends, which lost 0 bases and 5 bases, there was a span of 5 bases. The CDR3 totals 13 residues. Germline assignment: CDR1 SGDLS and CDR2 YYNGEE. CDR3 nucleotides: TGTGCCAGCAGCGTAGCCCCGACCGGGGAGCTGTTTTTT. Amino acids: CASSVAPTGELFF.

This sequence joins TRBV4-1 and TRBJ2-7; D may match TRBD1 or TRBD2 (6 bases each). Trimming cost V 4 bases and J 0 bases, with 25 bases left between them. CDR3 length: 19 amino acids. Germline-derived CDR1 and CDR2 are MGHRA and YSYEKL. This CDR3 is CASSLIGGPGHPGSYEQYF. The CDR3 DNA sequence: TGCGCCAGCAGCCTAATCGGGGGACCGGGACACCCAGGCTCCTACGAGCAGTACTTC.

This clonotype occurred a few times. This sequence joins TRBV30 and TRBJ1-2, with TRBD1 matching 10 bases. The CDR3 consists of 12 residues. With 4 bases clipped from V and 14 bases from J, the junction kept 10 bases outside the gene matches. Looked up from germline, CDR1 is GTSNPN and CDR2 is SVGIG (reference sequence). The CDR3 spells CAWKRTGGSGTF. The CDR3, as DNA: TGTGCCTGGAAAAGGACAGGGGGTTCGGGTACCTTC.

This clonotype appeared a few times. The J gene is TRBJ1-5, the V gene TRBV6-1; D not resolved. With 7 bases removed from V and 1 base from J, the gap between germline ends came to 14 bases. The CDR3 covers 15 residues. Germline V lookup: CDR1 MNHNS, CDR2 SASEGT. The CDR3 spells CASILSSPSNQPQHF. Written as DNA, the CDR3 is TGTGCCAGCATCCTCAGTTCCCCCAGCAATCAGCCCCAGCATTTT.

The chain recombines TRBV3-1 with TRBJ1-1, with D unclear. Per the germline V gene, CDR1 is LGHDT and CDR2 is YNNKEL (reference sequence). The CDR3 has 11 amino acids. V lost 4 bases and J 7 bases, leaving 7 bases between the germline ends. The CDR3 protein is CASSLGGEAFF. CDR3 nucleotides: TGTGCCAGCAGCCTCGGTGGTGAAGCTTTCTTT. The complete variable domain, with remaining parts taken from reference TRBV3-1 and TRBJ1-1, reads DTAVSQTPKYLVTQMGNDKSIKCEQNLGHDTMYWYKQDSKKFLKIMFSYNNKELIINETVPNRFSPKSPDKAHLNLHINSLELGDSAVYFCASSLGGEAFFGQGTRLTVV.

The chain uses TRBV12-3 or TRBV12-4 and TRBJ1-6; the match to TRBD1 covers 8 bases. This CDR3 contains 14 residues. Losses at the gene ends were 5 bases for V and 9 bases for J; bases not matched to a gene: 6. The CDR3, as DNA: TGTGCCAGCAGTGGGGGACAGGATATTTCACCCCTCCACTTT. Translating gives CASSGGQDISPLHF.

The CDR3 loop is CASSGGTSGPRTETQYF. CDR3 bases: TGCGCCAGCAGTGGAGGGACTAGCGGCCCGCGAACTGAGACCCAGTACTTC. The rearrangement uses TRBV10-2 and TRBJ2-5; the match to TRBD2 covers 11 bases. The CDR3 contains 17 residues. CDR1 is WSHSY and CDR2 is SAAADI in the germline V gene. Losses at the gene ends were 4 bases for V and 5 bases for J; bases not matched to a gene: 12.

The chain combines TRBV6-6 with TRBJ2-3; D gene ambiguous. This CDR3 has 13 residues. Germline lookup yields CDR1 MNHNY and CDR2 SVGAGI (reference sequence). The V gene lost 7 bases and the J gene lost 0 bases, with 8 bases spanning the gap. The CDR3 protein is CASKGSSTDTQYF. The DNA for the CDR3 is TGTGCCAGCAAGGGCAGTAGCACAGATACGCAGTATTTT.

This clonotype was seen ten or more times. V usage is TRBV30 and J usage is TRBJ2-3; 9 bases are a match to TRBD2. This CDR3 has 15 residues. Germline V lookup: CDR1 GTSNPN, CDR2 SVGIG (reference sequence). The V gene end was trimmed by 4 bases and the J gene end by 1 base; junction bases not matched to a gene: 6. The CDR3 DNA reads as TGTGCCTGGAAAACCCTAGCGGGGCGCACAGATACGCAGTATTTT. This encodes CAWKTLAGRTDTQYF.

The chain combines TRBV20-1 with TRBJ1-2; D unclear. The germline CDR1 and CDR2 sequences are DFQATT and SNEGSKA (reference sequence). Trimming removed 1 base at V and 2 bases at J, with 11 bases between. The CDR3 runs to 14 residues. DNA of the CDR3: TGCAGTGCTAGAGCCCCCGGGAGAAACTATGGCTACACCTTC. Translation: CSARAPGRNYGYTF.